The clone carrying this TCR beta chain was observed a handful of times. The target antigen is unknown. One entry per CDR3 protein results from TCRdb running MiXCR on the 5' RACE reads. The data show 300,000 to 350,000 distinct CDR3 sequences, over 11% seen once. The sample comes from a study of T-cell memory formation after mild COVID-19. Study-level information: TCR clusters mostly belonged to single donors.

Unmatched junction bases numbered 7, after V lost 8 bases and J lost 4 bases. Germline values: CDR1 MDHEN, CDR2 SYDVKM. The CDR3 runs 13 residues. Study observations and caveats: Day 15 to 85 contracting clones showed balanced CD4/CD8; later expanders leaned CD4+. For second-wave clones that peaked at day 37, SARS-CoV-2 specificity went unverified.

Sample: PBMCs or a T cell subset sorted from them (not recorded which). This receptor was taken from a man younger than 35 who had mild COVID-19 (a few samples of this study predate the infection). Cell type and time point are not known. The rearrangement joins TRBV28 to TRBJ2-5; TRBD2 aligns across 7 bases. The CDR3 sequence: CASQTGGRETQYF. In nucleotides, the CDR3 is TGTGCCAGCCAGACGGGAGGACGAGAGACCCAGTACTTC.